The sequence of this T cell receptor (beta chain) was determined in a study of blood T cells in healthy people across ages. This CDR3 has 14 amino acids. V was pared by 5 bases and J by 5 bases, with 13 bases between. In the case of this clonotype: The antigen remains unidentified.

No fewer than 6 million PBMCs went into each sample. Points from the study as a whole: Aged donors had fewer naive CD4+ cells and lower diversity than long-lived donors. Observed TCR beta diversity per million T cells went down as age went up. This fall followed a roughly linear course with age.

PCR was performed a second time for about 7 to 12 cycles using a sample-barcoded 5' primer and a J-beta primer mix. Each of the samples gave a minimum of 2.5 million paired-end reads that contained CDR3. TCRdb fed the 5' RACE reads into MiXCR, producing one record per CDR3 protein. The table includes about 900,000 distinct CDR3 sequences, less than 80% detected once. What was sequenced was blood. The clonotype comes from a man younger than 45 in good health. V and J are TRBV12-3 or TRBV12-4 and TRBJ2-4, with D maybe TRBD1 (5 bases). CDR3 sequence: CASSPTVNQNIQYF. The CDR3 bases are TGTGCCAGCAGTCCGACAGTGAACCAAAACATTCAGTACTTC.